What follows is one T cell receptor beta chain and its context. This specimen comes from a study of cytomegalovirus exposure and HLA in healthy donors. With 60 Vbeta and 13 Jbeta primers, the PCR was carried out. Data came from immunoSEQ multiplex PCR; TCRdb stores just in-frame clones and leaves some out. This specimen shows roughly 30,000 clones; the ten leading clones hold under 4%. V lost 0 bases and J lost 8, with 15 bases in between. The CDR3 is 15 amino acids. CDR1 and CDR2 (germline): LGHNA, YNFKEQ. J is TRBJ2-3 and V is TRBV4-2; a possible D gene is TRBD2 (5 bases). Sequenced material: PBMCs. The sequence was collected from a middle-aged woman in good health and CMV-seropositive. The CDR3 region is CASSQDIVVAGTQYF. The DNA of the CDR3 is TGTGCCAGCAGCCAAGATATAGTAGTTGCGGGTACGCAGTATTTT.